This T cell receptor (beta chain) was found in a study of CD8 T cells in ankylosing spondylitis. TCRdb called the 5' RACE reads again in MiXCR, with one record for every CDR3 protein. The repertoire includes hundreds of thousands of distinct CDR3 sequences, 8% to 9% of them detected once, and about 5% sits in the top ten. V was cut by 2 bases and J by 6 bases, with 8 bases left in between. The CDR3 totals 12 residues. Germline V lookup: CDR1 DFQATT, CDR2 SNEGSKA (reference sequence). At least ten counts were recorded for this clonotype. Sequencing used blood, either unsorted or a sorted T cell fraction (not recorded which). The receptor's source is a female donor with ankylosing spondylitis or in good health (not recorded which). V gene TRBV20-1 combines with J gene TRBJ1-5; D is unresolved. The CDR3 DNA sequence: TGCAGTGCTAGATCCCGGGGTCAGCCCCAGCATTTT. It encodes CSARSRGQPQHF.